The 14 T cell receptor beta chains reported below all come from one sample, sequenced in a study of blood T cell repertoires in COVID-19. Method: immunoSEQ multiplex PCR; TCRdb's copy keeps in-frame clones and lacks some. Of over 130,000 clones listed, under 85% are singletons. Sample: PBMCs or T cells enriched from blood (not recorded which). These receptors came from a woman younger than 30 who had been exposed to COVID-19.

The chain joins TRBV5-8 to TRBJ1-6; 9 bases fit TRBD1. The germline V gene has CDR1 SGHTS and CDR2 YDEGEE. V trimming: 5 bases; J trimming: 9 bases; junction bases outside the gene matches: 6. This CDR3 contains 14 residues. DNA of the CDR3: TGTGCCAGCAGGACTCGGACAGGGGCTTCACCCCTCCACTTT. Encoded protein: CASRTRTGASPLHF.

This chain uses TRBV7-2 with TRBJ2-7; no clear D gene. Looked up from germline, CDR1 is SGHTA and CDR2 is FQGNSA. CDR3 size: 12 residues. The V end lost 5 bases, the J end lost 2 bases, and 7 bases lay between the germline ends. As DNA, the CDR3 is TGTGCCAGCAGCCCCCAGGCCTACGAGCAGTACTTC. Encoded protein: CASSPQAYEQYF.

The rearrangement uses TRBV30 and TRBJ1-3, with 7 bases matching TRBD1. This CDR3 contains 13 residues. V shed 5 bases, J shed 1 base, and the junction held 2 bases outside the gene matches. Germline V CDR1 and CDR2: GTSNPN, SVGIG (reference sequence). In nucleotides, the CDR3 is TGTGCCTGGGACAGGGTATCTGGAAACACCATATATTTT. Translating gives CAWDRVSGNTIYF. The entire variable domain, with the rest obtained from reference TRBV30 and TRBJ1-3, is as follows: SQTIHQWPATLVQPVGSPLSLECTVEGTSNPNLYWYRQAAGRGLQLLFYSVGIGQISSEVPQNLSASRPQDRQFILSSKKLLLSDSGFYLCAWDRVSGNTIYFGEGSWLTVV.

CDR3 loop: CASRPLAASYEQYF. CDR3 in DNA: TGTGCCAGCAGGCCTCTAGCGGCCTCCTACGAGCAGTACTTC. The genes are TRBV7-6 and TRBJ2-7, with 7 bases lining up with TRBD2. V dropped 6 bases and J dropped 0; count of bases not matched to a gene: 5. Germline lookup yields CDR1 SGHVS and CDR2 FNYEAQ. The CDR3 covers 14 residues.

V and J are TRBV9 and TRBJ2-5; 8 bases are a match to TRBD2. J gave up 1 base and V 4 bases, and 9 bases lay outside the gene matches. The CDR3 spans 16 residues. From germline, CDR1 is SGDLS and CDR2 YYNGEE. DNA of the CDR3: TGTGCCAGCAGCCTTGGGGTAGCGGGAACCCAAGAGACCCAGTACTTC. This encodes CASSLGVAGTQETQYF.

The rearrangement links TRBV18 to TRBJ2-5, with 11 bases that match TRBD1. Trimming cost V 3 bases and J 5 bases; bases outside gene matches: 14. Germline loops: CDR1 KGHSH, CDR2 LQKENI. The CDR3 is 18 amino acids. The CDR3 DNA is TGTGCCAGCTCACCCCGCGCCGGGACAGGGGGAGGCGGTGAGACCCAGTACTTC. Translation gives CASSPRAGTGGGGETQYF.

The CDR3 loop reads CASSLSSGAYNEQFF. The CDR3 nucleotides read TGTGCCAGCAGCTTATCTAGCGGGGCCTACAATGAGCAGTTCTTC. The V and J genes are TRBV7-3 and TRBJ2-1; 9 bases map to TRBD2. The CDR3 loop spans 15 amino acids. J gave up 2 bases and V 2 bases, and 1 base lay outside the gene matches. The germline gives CDR1 SGHTA, CDR2 FQGTGA.

The rearrangement uses TRBV29-1 and TRBJ1-2; 8 nucleotides align to TRBD1. Looked up from germline, CDR1 is SQVTM and CDR2 is ANQGSEA. V was clipped by 6 bases and J by 0 bases; unmatched bases: 12. This CDR3 has 16 residues. CDR3 in amino acids: CSVTDRGGSANYGYTF. The CDR3 DNA sequence: TGCAGCGTCACCGACAGGGGTGGGTCGGCTAACTATGGCTACACCTTC.

The V and J genes are TRBV2 and TRBJ2-5; D possibly corresponds to TRBD1 (6 bases). Germline V gene data show CDR1 as SNHLY and CDR2 as FYNNEI. The V end was cut by 7 bases, the J end by 2 bases, with 11 bases between. The CDR3 has 13 residues. The CDR3 region is CASNQDRQETQYF. Written as DNA, the CDR3 is TGTGCCAGCAACCAGGACAGACAAGAGACCCAGTACTTC.

CDR3 bases: TGTGCCAGCAGCTTTCGGACACCCTACAATGAGCAGTTCTTC. It codes for CASSFRTPYNEQFF. The J gene is TRBJ2-1, the V gene TRBV5-5, with a possible D match to TRBD1 (5 bases). Trimming stripped 2 bases from V and 2 bases from J, with 8 bases between. Germline V gene data show CDR1 as SGHKS and CDR2 as YYEKEE (reference sequence). The CDR3 spans 14 residues.

The chain has TRBV7-9 and TRBJ1-1, with 9 bases aligning to TRBD1. This CDR3 has 14 residues. Unmatched junction bases numbered 5, after V lost 4 bases and J lost 5 bases. CDR1 and CDR2 (germline): SEHNR, FQNEAQ (reference sequence). This chain's CDR3 is CASSWGTGSTEAFF. CDR3 DNA sequence: TGTGCCAGCAGCTGGGGGACAGGGAGTACTGAAGCTTTCTTT.

This clone was seen only once. V gene TRBV11-2 combines with J gene TRBJ2-3, with 7 bases identical to TRBD2. The junction had 7 bases not matched to a gene; V was cut back by 2 bases and J by 2 bases. The CDR3 contains 16 residues. Germline V gene lookup returns CDR1 SGHAT and CDR2 FQNNGV. CDR3 amino acids: CASSLIWTRATDTQYF. The CDR3 DNA reads TGTGCCAGCAGCTTAATATGGACTAGGGCCACAGATACGCAGTATTTT.

CDR3 sequence (DNA): TGTGCCAGCACATTGACAGGGGGCCACAATCAGCCCCAGCATTTT. Translated, it gives CASTLTGGHNQPQHF. The chain joins TRBV19 to TRBJ1-5; TRBD1 matches at 10 bases. The ends lost 9 bases at V and 3 bases at J; junction bases unmatched: 8. This CDR3 is built from 15 residues. Germline V gene lookup returns CDR1 LNHDA and CDR2 SQIVND (reference sequence).

The V gene is TRBV15, the J gene TRBJ1-3, with a tentative D call TRBD1 (6 bases). The CDR3 extends over 14 amino acids. Germline loops: CDR1 LNHNV, CDR2 YYDKDF (reference sequence). The V gene lost 4 bases and the J gene lost 0 bases, with 7 bases spanning the gap. Written as DNA, the CDR3 is TGTGCCACCAGCAAGGACAGCTCTGGAAACACCATATATTTT. As protein: CATSKDSSGNTIYF.